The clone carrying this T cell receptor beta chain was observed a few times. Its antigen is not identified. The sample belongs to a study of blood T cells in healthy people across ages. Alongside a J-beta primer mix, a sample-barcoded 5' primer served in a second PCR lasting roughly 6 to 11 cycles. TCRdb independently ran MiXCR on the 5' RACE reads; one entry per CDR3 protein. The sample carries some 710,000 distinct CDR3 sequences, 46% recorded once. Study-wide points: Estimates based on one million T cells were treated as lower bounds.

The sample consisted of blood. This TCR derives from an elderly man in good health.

This chain's CDR3 is CASSLVIGALAGDYEQYF. CDR3 nucleotides: TGTGCCAGCAGCTTAGTCATCGGCGCTCTAGCGGGAGACTACGAGCAGTACTTC. This chain connects TRBV7-9 to TRBJ2-7, with 10 bases aligning to TRBD2. Trimming removed 1 base from V and 3 bases from J; junction bases left unmatched: 12. CDR1 and CDR2 (germline): SEHNR, FQNEAQ (reference sequence). This CDR3 region has 18 residues.